Shown below are 9 T cell receptor beta chains from a single sample sequenced in a study of blood T cell repertoires in COVID-19. Some clones are missing from TCRdb's copy, which holds only in-frame ones; the method was immunoSEQ multiplex PCR. The sample comprises about 89,000 clones, approximately 80% of which are singletons, and 10% rests with the top ten. Sequenced sample: peripheral blood. The receptor set was obtained from a man aged 65 to 79 with acute or convalescent COVID-19.

This rearrangement joins TRBV7-9 to TRBJ2-7, with 7 bases that match TRBD1. Germline CDR1 reads SEHNR; CDR2 reads FQNEAQ (reference sequence). V shed 4 bases, J shed 1 base, and the junction held 4 bases outside the gene matches. This CDR3 is built from 14 residues. CDR3 sequence: CASSSGQESYEQYF. The CDR3 bases are TGTGCCAGCAGCTCCGGACAGGAATCCTACGAGCAGTACTTC. Full variable domain (outside the CDR3, taken from reference TRBV7-9 and TRBJ2-7): DTGVSQNPRHKITKRGQNVTFRCDPISEHNRLYWYRQTLGQGPEFLTYFQNEAQLEKSRLLSDRFSAERPKGSFSTLEIQRTEQGDSAMYLCASSSGQESYEQYFGPGTRLTVT.

The CDR3 DNA sequence: TGTGCCTGGAGTGTACCGGGGAACACTGAAGCTTTCTTT. Translation: CAWSVPGNTEAFF. The chain has TRBV30 and TRBJ1-1; the D is unclear. Trimming pared 0 bases from V and 1 base from J, leaving 6 bases between. Germline V gene sequence: CDR1 GTSNPN, CDR2 SVGIG (reference sequence). The CDR3 consists of 13 residues.

The V gene is TRBV5-1, the J gene TRBJ2-1; weak D call: TRBD2 (6 bases). The CDR3 loop spans 20 amino acids. V was cut by 0 bases and J by 0 bases, with 22 bases left in between. The germline CDR1 and CDR2 sequences are SGHRS and YFSETQ. In DNA, the CDR3 is TGCGCCAGCAGCTTGGGTCTAGAGGGATACATCGGGAGCTCCTACAATGAGCAGTTCTTC. Residues: CASSLGLEGYIGSSYNEQFF. The whole variable domain, filled in from reference TRBV5-1 and TRBJ2-1, reads KAGVTQTPRYLIKTRGQQVTLSCSPISGHRSVSWYQQTPGQGLQFLFEYFSETQRNKGNFPGRFSGRQFSNSRSEMNVSTLELGDSALYLCASSLGLEGYIGSSYNEQFFGPGTRLTVL.

The chain combines TRBV28 with TRBJ2-3, with TRBD2 identical over 12 bases. CDR1 MDHEN and CDR2 SYDVKM come from the germline V gene. There are 16 residues in the CDR3. The trim removed 8 bases at V and 2 bases at J, leaving 8 bases unmatched. CDR3 sequence (DNA): TGTGCCAGCGGCTCTAGCGGGAGGGGAAACACAGATACGCAGTATTTT. Protein: CASGSSGRGNTDTQYF.

The chain recombines TRBV6-5 with TRBJ2-1, with 8 bases lining up with TRBD1. CDR1 MNHEY and CDR2 SVGAGI come from the germline V gene. After removal of 2 bases from V and 4 bases from J, the junction contained 7 bases not matched to a gene. This CDR3 has 16 amino acids. The CDR3 DNA reads as TGTGCCAGCAGTTACCCGGACAGGGCGGGTTACAATGAGCAGTTCTTC. It translates to CASSYPDRAGYNEQFF.

This sequence joins TRBV15 and TRBJ1-1, with 12 bases aligning to TRBD1. The V segment lost 8 bases and the J segment 5 bases; nucleotides outside the gene matches: 12. The CDR3 totals 16 residues. Per germline, CDR1 LNHNV and CDR2 YYDKDF (reference sequence). The CDR3 DNA is TGTGCCACCCACCCGGGGGACAGGGGGCTTCGGACTGAAGCTTTCTTT. This codes for CATHPGDRGLRTEAFF.

The chain couples TRBV6-5 to TRBJ1-2, with TRBD1 matching 7 bases. Trimming took 6 bases from V and 8 from J; bases not matched to a gene: 9. The CDR3 has 13 residues. CDR1 and CDR2 from the germline V gene are MNHEY and SVGAGI. In DNA, the CDR3 is TGTGCCAGCAGCCGCGACAGGGCGGGCGGCTACACCTTC. Translated: CASSRDRAGGYTF.

The chain recombines TRBV2 with TRBJ1-2; D is perhaps TRBD1 (5 bases). CDR3 length: 12 residues. The V end lost 6 bases, the J end lost 6 bases, and 11 bases lay between the germline ends. Germline CDR1 SNHLY, CDR2 FYNNEI. In DNA, the CDR3 is TGTGCCAGCAGAAAAACGGGGGATGGCTACACCTTC. Encoded protein: CASRKTGDGYTF.

The chain recombines TRBV5-1 with TRBJ1-5, with 7 nucleotides matching TRBD1. This CDR3 comprises 16 residues. J gave up 2 bases and V 0 bases, and 5 bases lay outside the gene matches. In germline, CDR1 is SGHRS, CDR2 YFSETQ. The CDR3: CASSLGDGQGNQPQHF. In DNA form, the CDR3 reads TGCGCCAGCAGCTTGGGCGATGGACAGGGCAATCAGCCCCAGCATTTT.